This T cell receptor (beta chain) originates from a study of T cells after yellow fever vaccination. Across the study: The SMART-Seq v4 Ultra Low Input method served to prepare the low-cell-number fractions. Broader study findings: Across the CD4 and CD8 compartments, a small share of clonotypes was present in both. Abundant clonotypes from the bulk population could contaminate FACS-sorted repertoires.

TCRdb processed the 5' RACE reads anew with MiXCR; each CDR3 protein has one entry. The repertoire holds approximately 580,000 distinct CDR3 sequences, with 17% as singletons. The CDR3 runs to 16 residues. Germline V gene sequence: CDR1 SGHAT, CDR2 FQDESV (reference sequence). Trimming stripped 2 bases from V and 4 bases from J, with 17 bases between. This clonotype was detected a few times. Its antigen is unknown. The sequencing used PBMCs, collected more than 4 days after the first yellow fever vaccination. This chain uses TRBV11-1 with TRBJ1-1, with no clear D. This receptor was identified in a man between 18 and 35 years old who received the YFV17D yellow fever vaccine. CDR3 protein: CASSLNTKVVGTEAFF. In nucleotides, the CDR3 is TGTGCCAGCAGCTTAAACACGAAGGTAGTTGGCACTGAAGCTTTCTTT.